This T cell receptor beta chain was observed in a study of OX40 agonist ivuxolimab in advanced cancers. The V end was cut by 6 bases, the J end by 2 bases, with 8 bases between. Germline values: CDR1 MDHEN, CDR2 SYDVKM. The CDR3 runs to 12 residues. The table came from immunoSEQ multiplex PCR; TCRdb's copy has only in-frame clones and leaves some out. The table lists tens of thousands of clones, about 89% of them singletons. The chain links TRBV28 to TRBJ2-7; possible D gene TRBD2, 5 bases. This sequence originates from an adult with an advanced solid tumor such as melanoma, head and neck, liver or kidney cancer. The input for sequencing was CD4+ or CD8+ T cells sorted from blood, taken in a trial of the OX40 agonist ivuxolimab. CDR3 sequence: CASRSAAYEQYF. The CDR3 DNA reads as TGTGCCAGCAGGTCAGCGGCCTACGAGCAGTACTTC.